This T cell receptor beta chain was retrieved from a study of monozygotic twins with inflammatory bowel disease. General observations from the study: Among IBD patients, TCRbeta diversity (inverse Simpson) was lower than in healthy co-twins.

TCRdb reprocessed the 5' RACE reads, keeping one entry per CDR3 protein, no DNA. The sample includes about 130,000 distinct CDR3 sequences. CDR3 size: 12 residues. CDR1 is ENHRY, CDR2 SYGVKD, per germline. To note about this clonotype: Its antigen is currently unknown.

Source material: blood. The source of this sequence is a human donor with ulcerative colitis or Crohn's disease, or a healthy co-twin of an affected twin (not recorded which). The chain recombines TRBV10-3 with TRBJ1-4; TCRdb lists TRBD1, though no DNA is available to test this call. The chain's CDR3 is CAIAGLNEKLFF.